This entry describes one T cell receptor beta chain. How the authors handled the data: Nucleated cell number was recorded as an estimate derived from reference gene primer amplification. Data came from immunoSEQ multiplex PCR; TCRdb stores just in-frame clones and leaves some out. That table supplies the V and J calls and clone size; D and trimming were determined from the DNA. The sample carries about 260,000 clones, around 90% recorded once. The sample belongs to a study of blood T cell repertoires in COVID-19. Study-level background: The analysed material was cDNA or gDNA that came from T cells, B-cell-depleted T cells, or PBMCs.

Trimming removed 1 base at V and 1 base at J, with 10 bases between. The CDR3 is 15 amino acids. The germline V gene encodes CDR1 KGHSH and CDR2 LQKENI. V usage is TRBV18 and J usage is TRBJ1-1; D might be TRBD1 (6 bases). The sample taken for sequencing was peripheral blood. This clonotype was sampled from a human donor in a cohort sampled during active COVID-19. The CDR3: CASSPQGGQNTEAFF. The CDR3 DNA is TGTGCCAGCTCACCACAGGGGGGGCAGAACACTGAAGCTTTCTTT. The full variable domain, completed using reference TRBV18 and TRBJ1-1, is NAGVMQNPRHLVRRRGQEARLRCSPMKGHSHVYWYRQLPEEGLKFMVYLQKENIIDESGMPKERFSAEFPKEGPSILRIQQVVRGDSAAYFCASSPQGGQNTEAFFGQGTRLTVV.